Listed below are T cell receptor beta chains from one sample, sequenced in a study of beta chain features in type 1 diabetes. The protocol was immunoSEQ multiplex PCR, while the TCRdb copy is restricted to in-frame clones and leaves out a portion. The table records hundreds of thousands of clones, about an eighth of them present only once. The sequenced sample consisted of naive CD4+ T cells from blood. Receptors were obtained from a man in his late teens or twenties with type 1 diabetes. Each CDR3 is given with its conserved first and last residue. The D gene is left open where the match is weak. Part of the rows lack a size; the others show once, few, many or a class for expanded clones.

J	D	length	size	V	DNA	CDR3
TRBJ2-7	-	13	-	TRBV2	TGTGCCAGCAGTGGCGACACACCCTACGAGCAGTACTTC	CASSGDTPYEQYF
TRBJ2-1	TRBD2	15	once	TRBV5-1	TGCGCCAGCAGCTTGGCTAGCGGGAGTTATAATGAGCAGTTCTTC	CASSLASGSYNEQFF
TRBJ2-3	-	12	-	TRBV30	TGTGCCTGGAGTCTCAGCGCAGATACGCAGTATTTT	CAWSLSADTQYF
TRBJ1-2	-	14	few	TRBV5-6	TGTGCCAGCAGGGAGACAGGAGACGAGGATGGCTACACCTTC	CASRETGDEDGYTF
TRBJ1-2	-	11	-	TRBV30	TGTGCCTGGAGTCCAGGGTTTGGCTACACCTTC	CAWSPGFGYTF
TRBJ2-3	-	18	-	TRBV4-3	TGCGCCAGCAGCCAAGAAGGATGGGGGGCAGGGGGCACAGATACGCAGTATTTT	CASSQEGWGAGGTDTQYF
TRBJ2-1	-	17	-	TRBV7-2	TGTGCCAGCAGCCTAGGGACCCCAAATCCTACTAACAATGAGCAGTTCTTC	CASSLGTPNPTNNEQFF
TRBJ2-7	-	14	-	TRBV4-1	TGCGCCAGCAGCCAAGTCGCGTTCCCCTACGAGCAGTACTTC	CASSQVAFPYEQYF
TRBJ2-7	TRBD2	15	few	TRBV27	TGTGCCAGCCTCGGGACTAGCGGGAGCTGGGGCGAGCAGTACTTC	CASLGTSGSWGEQYF
TRBJ2-3	-	14	few	TRBV5-6	TGTGCCAGCAGCTACATGATTAGCACAGATACGCAGTATTTT	CASSYMISTDTQYF
TRBJ2-2	TRBD1	14	-	TRBV5-6	TGTGCCAGCAGAAGGACAGGGGACACCGGGGAGCTGTTTTTT	CASRRTGDTGELFF
TRBJ1-3	TRBD1	13	few	TRBV30	TGTGCCTGGAGCTGGACAGGGAGAAACACCATATATTTT	CAWSWTGRNTIYF
TRBJ2-7	-	11	-	TRBV30	TGTGCCTGGGGGGGTAGCTACGAGCAGTACTTC	CAWGGSYEQYF
TRBJ2-6	TRBD2	17	few	TRBV7-2	TGTGCCAGCCGCGGGGCGGGAGGGCCAGCTGGGGCCAACGTCCTGACTTTC	CASRGAGGPAGANVLTF
TRBJ1-2	TRBD1	13	-	TRBV30	TGTGCCTTCAGTCCCGGGACAGGGATCGGCTACACCTTC	CAFSPGTGIGYTF
TRBJ1-4	-	14	-	TRBV7-9	TGTGCCAGCAGCTTACGGCAGATAAATGAAAAACTGTTTTTT	CASSLRQINEKLFF
TRBJ2-2	-	16	-	TRBV13	TGTGCCAGCAGTGGCGCCCAGGTACCGAACACCGGGGAGCTGTTTTTT	CASSGAQVPNTGELFF
TRBJ2-5	TRBD1	13	-	TRBV7-2	TGTGCCAGCAGCTTGACAGGGGGAGAGACCCAGTACTTC	CASSLTGGETQYF
TRBJ1-2	-	14	-	TRBV25-1	TGTGCCAGCAGTGAATTTGCTTTTGGGGACGGCTACACCTTC	CASSEFAFGDGYTF
TRBJ2-1	-	12	few	TRBV18	TGTGCCAGCTCACCCCAAGGCGGGGATGAGTTCTTC	CASSPQGGDEFF
TRBJ1-2	-	15	few	TRBV2	TGTGCCAGCAGTGAGGCTTCTGGGGGCGTCTATGGCTACACCTTC	CASSEASGGVYGYTF
TRBJ2-2	-	14	few	TRBV29-1	TGCAGCGCTGGTAGGACGTCGAACACCGGGGAGCTGTTTTTT	CSAGRTSNTGELFF
TRBJ2-1	-	14	-	TRBV30	TGTGCCTGGAGTGTACTTAGGGGCTACAATGAGCAGTTCTTC	CAWSVLRGYNEQFF
TRBJ2-7	-	13	few	TRBV7-2	TGTGCCAGCAGCCAGGGCCAGTCCTACGAGCAGTACTTC	CASSQGQSYEQYF
TRBJ2-1	-	8	few	TRBV2	TGTGCCAGCAGTGGAGAGTTCTTC	CASSGEFF
TRBJ2-5	-	13	few	TRBV27	TGTGCCAGCAGTGTACAGGGTGCAGAGACCCAGTACTTC	CASSVQGAETQYF
TRBJ1-1	TRBD1	15	-	TRBV30	TGTGCCTGGAGTACCTCGGACAGGGACAACACTGAAGCTTTCTTT	CAWSTSDRDNTEAFF
TRBJ1-2	-	12	few	TRBV15	TGTGCCACCAGCAGAGAGGGGTATGGCTACACCTTC	CATSREGYGYTF
TRBJ2-6	-	16	few	TRBV7-2	TGTGCCAGCAGCTTTTGGCGGCTCTCTGGGGCCAACGTCCTGACTTTC	CASSFWRLSGANVLTF
TRBJ1-2	-	14	few	TRBV28	TGTGCCAGCAGTTTTCCAACTACAGGTGGAGGCTACACCTTC	CASSFPTTGGGYTF
TRBJ1-2	TRBD1	13	few	TRBV12-5	TGTGCTAGTGGTTTGTCAGGGGGCCCTGGCTACACCTTC	CASGLSGGPGYTF
TRBJ1-1	-	19	few	TRBV4-1	TGCGCCAGCAGCCAACATGAGCTTCAGGGAGGAAGGATGAACACTGAAGCTTTCTTT	CASSQHELQGGRMNTEAFF
TRBJ1-5	-	12	few	TRBV30	TGTGCCTGGAGTGACCCCAATCAGCCCCAGCATTTT	CAWSDPNQPQHF
TRBJ2-3	-	12	-	TRBV28	TGTGCCAGCGAAGGCCTCTCCGGTACGCAGTATTTT	CASEGLSGTQYF
TRBJ1-2	-	8	few	TRBV30	TGTGCCTGGGGTCATTACACCTTC	CAWGHYTF
TRBJ2-3	-	12	-	TRBV19	TGTGCCAGTAGTATCCCCACAGATACGCAGTATTTT	CASSIPTDTQYF
TRBJ2-1	TRBD2	15	few	TRBV4-3	TGCGCCAGCAGCCCAGCGGGGCCGTTCATCGGTGAGCAGTTCTTC	CASSPAGPFIGEQFF
TRBJ2-5	-	13	few	TRBV30	TGTGCCTGGAGTCGGACATATCAAGAGACCCAGTACTTC	CAWSRTYQETQYF
TRBJ2-3	-	14	few	TRBV29-1	TGCAGCGTTAAGGTCCGCGCCACCACAGATACGCAGTATTTT	CSVKVRATTDTQYF
TRBJ2-3	TRBD1	15	few	TRBV5-1	TGCGCCAGCAGCAACGGCCAACAGGGGAGCAGGGCGCAGTATTTT	CASSNGQQGSRAQYF
TRBJ1-5	-	14	once	TRBV4-1	TGCGCCAGCAGCCAAGGGTCAGGGAATCAGCCCCAGCATTTT	CASSQGSGNQPQHF
TRBJ1-5	-	14	-	TRBV2	TGTGCCAGCAGTGAGGGCAGGTTCAATCAGCCCCAGCATTTT	CASSEGRFNQPQHF
TRBJ1-6	-	12	few	TRBV7-9	TGTGCCAGCAGCTTAGTGGGGTCACCCCTCCACTTT	CASSLVGSPLHF
TRBJ2-5	-	14	-	TRBV5-1	TGCGCCAGCAACGACTTTCCGGGCCAAGAGACCCAGTACTTC	CASNDFPGQETQYF
TRBJ1-1	TRBD1	14	-	TRBV29-1	TGCAGCGTTAGTAGGGGGCAGGGGTCCACTGAAGCTTTCTTT	CSVSRGQGSTEAFF
TRBJ1-6	-	15	-	TRBV5-4	TGTGCCAGCAGCTCGTTGAAGGGTTCGAATTCACCCCTCCACTTT	CASSSLKGSNSPLHF
TRBJ2-1	TRBD2	15	-	TRBV2	TGTGCCAGCAGCCCCGGGACTAGCGGTTACAATGAGCAGTTCTTC	CASSPGTSGYNEQFF
TRBJ1-2	-	13	-	TRBV6-5	TGTGCCAGCAGTTACGCACAGAACGGTGGCTACACCTTC	CASSYAQNGGYTF
TRBJ2-7	-	11	few	TRBV15	TGTGCCACCAGCACTAGGGACGAGCAGTACTTC	CATSTRDEQYF
TRBJ2-4	TRBD2	17	-	TRBV18	TGTGCCAGCTCACCGCCTAATAATAGCGGGAGAGGGAACATTCAGTACTTC	CASSPPNNSGRGNIQYF
TRBJ1-2	-	15	-	TRBV13	TGTGCCAGCAGCCTGAAGACAGTTCTCAACTATGGCTACACCTTC	CASSLKTVLNYGYTF
TRBJ1-5	-	15	-	TRBV9	TGTGCCAGCAGCGTGGAGGAGGGAGGGGATCAGCCCCAGCATTTT	CASSVEEGGDQPQHF
TRBJ1-2	-	15	-	TRBV7-9	TGTGCCAGCAGCCCCGGCCTGGCCCCCAACTATGGCTACACCTTC	CASSPGLAPNYGYTF
TRBJ1-2	TRBD1	13	-	TRBV30	TGTGCCTGGGGTCCCACAGGGGACTATGGCTACACCTTC	CAWGPTGDYGYTF
TRBJ2-1	TRBD1	16	-	TRBV5-1	TGCGCCAGCAGCCTAGGGACAGGGGACTCCTACAATGAGCAGTTCTTC	CASSLGTGDSYNEQFF
TRBJ2-1	TRBD2	16	-	TRBV9	TGTGCCAGCAGCCAAGGCCCTAGCGGGAGATATAATGAGCAGTTCTTC	CASSQGPSGRYNEQFF
TRBJ1-1	-	14	-	TRBV27	TGTGCCAGCAGTTTAAAGTGGTACGGCACTGAAGCTTTCTTT	CASSLKWYGTEAFF
TRBJ2-7	-	14	-	TRBV5-1	TGCGCCAGCAGCCCCGGCTCTAGCGCCTACGAGCAGTACTTC	CASSPGSSAYEQYF
TRBJ2-1	TRBD2	16	-	TRBV28	TGTGCCAGCAGCCTTAGCGGGGGCAGCTCCTACAATGAGCAGTTCTTC	CASSLSGGSSYNEQFF
TRBJ2-7	-	15	few	TRBV6-5	TGTGCCAGCAGTTACCGGTCAGGGACGGCCTACGAGCAGTACTTC	CASSYRSGTAYEQYF